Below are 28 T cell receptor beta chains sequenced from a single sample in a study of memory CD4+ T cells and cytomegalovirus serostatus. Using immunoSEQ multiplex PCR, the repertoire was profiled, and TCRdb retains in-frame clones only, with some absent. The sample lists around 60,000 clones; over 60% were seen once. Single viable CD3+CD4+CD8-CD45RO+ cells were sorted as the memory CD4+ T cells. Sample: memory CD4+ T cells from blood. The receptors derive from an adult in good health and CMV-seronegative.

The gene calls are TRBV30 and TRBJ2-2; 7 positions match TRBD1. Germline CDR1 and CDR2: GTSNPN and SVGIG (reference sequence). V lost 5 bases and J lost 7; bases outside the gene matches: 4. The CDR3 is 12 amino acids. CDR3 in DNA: TGTGCCTGGGTCAGGGGGATCGGGGAGCTGTTTTTT. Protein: CAWVRGIGELFF.

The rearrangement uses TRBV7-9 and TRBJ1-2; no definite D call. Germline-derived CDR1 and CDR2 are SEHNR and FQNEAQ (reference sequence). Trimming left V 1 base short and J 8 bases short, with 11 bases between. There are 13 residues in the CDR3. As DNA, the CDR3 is TGTGCCAGCAGCTTAGAAACTGGTTTAGGCTACACCTTC. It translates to CASSLETGLGYTF.

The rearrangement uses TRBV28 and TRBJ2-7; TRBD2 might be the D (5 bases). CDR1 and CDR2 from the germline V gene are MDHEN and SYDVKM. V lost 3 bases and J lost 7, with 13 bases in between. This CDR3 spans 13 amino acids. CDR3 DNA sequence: TGTGCCAGCAGTTTCAGCGGTAGGCGGGAGCAGTACTTC. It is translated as CASSFSGRREQYF.

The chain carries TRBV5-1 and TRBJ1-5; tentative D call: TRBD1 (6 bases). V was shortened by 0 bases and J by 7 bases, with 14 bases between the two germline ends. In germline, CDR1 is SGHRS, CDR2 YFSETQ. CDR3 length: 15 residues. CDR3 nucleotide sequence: TGCGCCAGCAGCTTGGAGGGGGGCTATGGCCAGCCCCAGCATTTT. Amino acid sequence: CASSLEGGYGQPQHF.

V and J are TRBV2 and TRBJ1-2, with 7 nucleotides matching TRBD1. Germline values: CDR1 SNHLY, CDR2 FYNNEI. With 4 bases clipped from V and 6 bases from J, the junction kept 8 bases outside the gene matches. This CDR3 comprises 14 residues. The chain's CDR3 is CASSVQTGFNGYTF. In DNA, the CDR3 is TGTGCCAGCAGTGTCCAGACAGGGTTTAATGGCTACACCTTC.

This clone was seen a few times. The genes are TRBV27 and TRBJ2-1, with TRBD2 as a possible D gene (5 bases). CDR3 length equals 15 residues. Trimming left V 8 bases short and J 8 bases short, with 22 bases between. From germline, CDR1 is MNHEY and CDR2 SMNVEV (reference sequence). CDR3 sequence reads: CASARSEGPSYEQFF. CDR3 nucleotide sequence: TGTGCCAGCGCCCGTAGTGAGGGCCCTTCGTATGAGCAGTTCTTC.

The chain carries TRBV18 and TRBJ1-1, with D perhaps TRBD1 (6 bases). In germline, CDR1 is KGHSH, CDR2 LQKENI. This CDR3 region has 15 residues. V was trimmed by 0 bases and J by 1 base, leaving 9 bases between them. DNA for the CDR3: TGTGCCAGCTCACCACCGACCAGGGGGAACACTGAAGCTTTCTTT. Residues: CASSPPTRGNTEAFF.

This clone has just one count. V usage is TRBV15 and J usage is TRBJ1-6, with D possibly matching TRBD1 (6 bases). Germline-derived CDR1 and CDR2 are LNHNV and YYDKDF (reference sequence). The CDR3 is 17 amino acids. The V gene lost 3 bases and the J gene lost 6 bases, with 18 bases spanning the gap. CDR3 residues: CATSSLRYRDGNSPLHF. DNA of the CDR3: TGTGCCACCAGCAGCCTCAGATACAGGGATGGTAATTCACCCCTCCACTTT.

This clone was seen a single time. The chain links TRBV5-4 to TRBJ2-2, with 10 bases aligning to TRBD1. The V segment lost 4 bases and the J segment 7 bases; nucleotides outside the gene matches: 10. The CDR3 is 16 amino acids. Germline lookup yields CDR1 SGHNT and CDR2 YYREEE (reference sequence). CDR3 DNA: TGTGCCAGCAGCGCAACCTCCGGGACAGGGGTCGGGGAGCTGTTTTTT. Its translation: CASSATSGTGVGELFF.

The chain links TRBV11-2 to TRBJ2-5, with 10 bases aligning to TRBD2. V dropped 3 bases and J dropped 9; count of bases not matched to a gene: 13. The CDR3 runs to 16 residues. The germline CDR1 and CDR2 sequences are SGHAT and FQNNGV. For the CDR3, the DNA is TGTGCCAGCAGCTTTCTCGCTAGCGGGAGACCTGTGGCCCAGTACTTC. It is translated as CASSFLASGRPVAQYF.

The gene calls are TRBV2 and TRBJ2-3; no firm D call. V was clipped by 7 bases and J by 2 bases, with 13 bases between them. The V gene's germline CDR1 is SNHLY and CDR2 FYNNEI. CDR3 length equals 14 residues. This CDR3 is CASKLETNTDTQYF. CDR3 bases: TGTGCCAGCAAACTCGAAACGAACACAGATACGCAGTATTTT.

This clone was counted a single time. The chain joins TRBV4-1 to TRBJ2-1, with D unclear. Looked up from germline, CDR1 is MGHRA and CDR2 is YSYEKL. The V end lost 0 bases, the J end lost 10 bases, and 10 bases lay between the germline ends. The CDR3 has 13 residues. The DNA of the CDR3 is TGCGCCAGCAGCCAAGAGGTCCTTACCGAGCAGTTCTTC. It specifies CASSQEVLTEQFF.

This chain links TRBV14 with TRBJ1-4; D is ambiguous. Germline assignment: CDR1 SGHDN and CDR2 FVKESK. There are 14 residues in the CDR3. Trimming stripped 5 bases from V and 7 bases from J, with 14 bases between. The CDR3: CASSSGPPAEKLFF. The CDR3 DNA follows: TGTGCCAGCAGCTCCGGACCGCCGGCTGAAAAACTGTTTTTT. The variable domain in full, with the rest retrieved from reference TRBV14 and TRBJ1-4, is EAGVTQFPSHSVIEKGQTVTLRCDPISGHDNLYWYRRVMGKEIKFLLHFVKESKQDESGMPNNRFLAERTGGTYSTLKVQPAELEDSGVYFCASSSGPPAEKLFFGSGTQLSVL.

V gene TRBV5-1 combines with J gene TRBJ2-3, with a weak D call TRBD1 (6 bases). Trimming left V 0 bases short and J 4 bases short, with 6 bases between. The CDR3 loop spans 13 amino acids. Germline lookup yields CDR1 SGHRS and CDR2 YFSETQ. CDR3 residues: CASSLEGADTQYF. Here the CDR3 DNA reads TGCGCCAGCAGCTTGGAGGGGGCAGATACGCAGTATTTT.

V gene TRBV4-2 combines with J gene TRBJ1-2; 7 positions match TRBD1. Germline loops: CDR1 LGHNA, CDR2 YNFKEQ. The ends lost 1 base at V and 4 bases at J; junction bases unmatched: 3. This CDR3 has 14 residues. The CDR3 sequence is CASSQGGGVYGYTF. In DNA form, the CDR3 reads TGTGCCAGCAGCCAAGGAGGGGGCGTCTATGGCTACACCTTC.

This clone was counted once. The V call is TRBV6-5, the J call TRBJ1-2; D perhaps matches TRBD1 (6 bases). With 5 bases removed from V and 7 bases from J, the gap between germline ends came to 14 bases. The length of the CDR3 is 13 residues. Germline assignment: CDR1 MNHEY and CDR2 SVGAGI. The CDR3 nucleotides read TGTGCCAGCAGTCCACGGGGGGCCTCTGGCTACACCTTC. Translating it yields CASSPRGASGYTF.

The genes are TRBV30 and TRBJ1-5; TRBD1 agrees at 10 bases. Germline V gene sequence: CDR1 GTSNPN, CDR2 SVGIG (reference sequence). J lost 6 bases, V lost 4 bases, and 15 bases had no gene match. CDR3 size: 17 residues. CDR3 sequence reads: CAWNRGQGRFRCQPQHF. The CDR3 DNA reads TGTGCCTGGAATAGGGGACAGGGGCGGTTTAGGTGTCAGCCCCAGCATTTT.

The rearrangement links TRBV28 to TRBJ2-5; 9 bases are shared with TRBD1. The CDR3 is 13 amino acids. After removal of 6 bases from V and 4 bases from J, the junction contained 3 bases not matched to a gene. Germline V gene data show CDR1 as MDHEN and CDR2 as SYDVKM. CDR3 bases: TGTGCCAGCAGGCGACAGGGGGGAGAGACCCAGTACTTC. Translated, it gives CASRRQGGETQYF. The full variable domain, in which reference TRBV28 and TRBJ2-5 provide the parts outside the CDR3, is DVKVTQSSRYLVKRTGEKVFLECVQDMDHENMFWYRQDPGLGLRLIYFSYDVKMKEKGDIPEGYSVSREKKERFSLILESASTNQTSMYLCASRRQGGETQYFGPGTRLLVL.

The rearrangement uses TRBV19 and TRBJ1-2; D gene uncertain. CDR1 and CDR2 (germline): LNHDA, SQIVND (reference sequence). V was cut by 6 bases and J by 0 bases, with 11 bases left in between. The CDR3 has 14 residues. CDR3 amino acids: CASRFPSSNYGYTF. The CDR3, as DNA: TGTGCCAGTAGGTTCCCCAGTTCTAACTATGGCTACACCTTC.

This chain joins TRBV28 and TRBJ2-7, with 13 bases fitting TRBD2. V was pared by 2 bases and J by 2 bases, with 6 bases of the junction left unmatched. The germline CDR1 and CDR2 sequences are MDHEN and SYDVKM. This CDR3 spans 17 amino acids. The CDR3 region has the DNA TGTGCCAGCAGTTTAAGCCCGGGGACTAGCGGGACCTACGAGCAGTACTTC. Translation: CASSLSPGTSGTYEQYF.

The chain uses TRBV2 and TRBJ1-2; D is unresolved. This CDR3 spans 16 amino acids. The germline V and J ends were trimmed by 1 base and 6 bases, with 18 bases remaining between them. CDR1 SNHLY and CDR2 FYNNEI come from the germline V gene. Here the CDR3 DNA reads TGTGCCAGCAGTGAAGTTTCGGGCCGGACCCCCCATGGCTACACCTTC. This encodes CASSEVSGRTPHGYTF.

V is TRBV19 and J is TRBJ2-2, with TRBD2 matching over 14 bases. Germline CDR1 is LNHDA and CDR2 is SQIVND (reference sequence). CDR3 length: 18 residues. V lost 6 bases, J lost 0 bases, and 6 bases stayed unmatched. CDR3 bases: TGTGCCAGTAGGAAGGGACTAGCGGGGGCAACGAACACCGGGGAGCTGTTTTTT. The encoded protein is CASRKGLAGATNTGELFF.

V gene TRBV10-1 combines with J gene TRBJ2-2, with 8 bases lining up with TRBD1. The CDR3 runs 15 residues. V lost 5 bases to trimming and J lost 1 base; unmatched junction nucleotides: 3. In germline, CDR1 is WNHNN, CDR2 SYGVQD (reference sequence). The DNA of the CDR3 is TGCGCCAGCAGTCCCGGGACAGGGAACACCGGGGAGCTGTTTTTT. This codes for CASSPGTGNTGELFF.

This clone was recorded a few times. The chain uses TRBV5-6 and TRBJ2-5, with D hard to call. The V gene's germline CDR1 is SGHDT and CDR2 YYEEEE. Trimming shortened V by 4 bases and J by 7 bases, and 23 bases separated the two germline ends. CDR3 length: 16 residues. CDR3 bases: TGTGCCAGCAGCCGTATCTCTGACCTCCTGAAGAGGACCCAGTACTTC. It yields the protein CASSRISDLLKRTQYF.

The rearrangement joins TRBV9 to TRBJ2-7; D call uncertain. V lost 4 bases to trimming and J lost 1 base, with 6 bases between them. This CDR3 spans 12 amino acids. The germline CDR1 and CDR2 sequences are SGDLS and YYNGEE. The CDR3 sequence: CASSRNSYEQYF. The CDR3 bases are TGTGCCAGCAGCCGGAATTCCTACGAGCAGTACTTC.

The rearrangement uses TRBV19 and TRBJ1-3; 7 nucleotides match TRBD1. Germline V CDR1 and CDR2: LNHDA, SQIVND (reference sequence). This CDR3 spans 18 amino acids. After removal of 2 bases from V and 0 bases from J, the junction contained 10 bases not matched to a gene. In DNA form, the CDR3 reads TGTGCCAGTAGTATAATACCGGGACAGCGACACTCTGGAAACACCATATATTTT. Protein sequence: CASSIIPGQRHSGNTIYF.

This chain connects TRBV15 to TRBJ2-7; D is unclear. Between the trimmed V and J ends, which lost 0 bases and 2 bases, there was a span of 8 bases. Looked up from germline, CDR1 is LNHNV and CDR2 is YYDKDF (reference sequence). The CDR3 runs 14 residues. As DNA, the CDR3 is TGTGCCACCAGCAGAGATTTAACAGCCTACGAGCAGTACTTC. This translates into CATSRDLTAYEQYF.

The CDR3, as DNA: TGTGCCAGCAGGACAGGGTCGGGCCAGCCCCAGCATTTT. Its translation: CASRTGSGQPQHF. The rearrangement links TRBV6-6 to TRBJ1-5; 7 bases fit TRBD1. With 6 bases clipped from V and 7 bases from J, the junction kept 6 bases outside the gene matches. This CDR3 contains 13 residues. The germline gives CDR1 MNHNY, CDR2 SVGAGI (reference sequence).